This TCR beta chain was sequenced for a study of CD8+ T cells in alopecia areata (dated by TCRdb to the late 2010s). With regard to the full study: Treated patients were enrolled in an open-label pilot trial of oral tofacitinib, 5 to 10 mg twice daily, for moderate-to-severe alopecia areata. Patients received tofacitinib for 6 to 18 months and were then followed off drug for 6 months to check for delayed response and recurrence. In treated patients, disease severity was measured using the SALT score, which gives the percentage of scalp surface area affected. To study T cell clonal expansion in alopecia areata, the researchers applied high-throughput TCRbeta sequencing to both the C3H/HeJ mouse model and human patients. On the human side, TCRbeta sequencing was run on scalp tissue and on sorted CD4+ and CD8+ peripheral blood T cells from healthy controls and from alopecia areata patients with either patchy or totalis/universalis disease. Biopsies were taken from tofacitinib-treated patients at baseline and again at 4 and 24 weeks into treatment, and several of those patients also had a later scalp biopsy. Scalp clonality was compared across normal scalp (n=4), patchy alopecia areata scalp (n=8), and alopecia totalis/universalis scalp (n=8). RNA came from the PAXgene miRNA kit for fixed scalp, the miRNeasy kit for PBMCs, and the RNeasy kit for mouse skin. Amplification of TCRbeta CDR3 regions was done by immunoSEQ multiplex PCR using 35 Vbeta forward primers and 13 Jbeta reverse primers.

What the study reported, not specific to this receptor: Tofacitinib significantly lowered scalp clonality and the number of expanded CD8+ clones among the top 100 scalp clones. Unlike mouse skin, where gammadelta T cells dominate, normal human skin contains resident alphabeta T cells that get sequenced too, which complicates analysis of the scalp TCR repertoire. The treated cohort was small, with a single nonresponder, so links between baseline CD8+ expansion and response need larger studies. Shared TCR sequences between patients were less evident than in mice, which may be partly attributable to HLA diversity in the patient population. Compared with normal scalp, lesional scalp had higher clonality and more expanded CD8+ clones, particularly in alopecia totalis/universalis, a pattern that suggests antigenic drive. During tofacitinib treatment, many expanded lesional clones stuck around in both scalp and blood, and this persistence may partly explain why relapse happens after treatment is stopped.

In the case of this clone: Its binding antigen is unknown. Base qualities are missing; no much larger clone stands one base away.

The library was built by means of the immunoSEQ multiplex PCR assay. RNA was extracted from all samples and reverse transcribed into cDNA as template for TCR sequencing. First-strand cDNA was synthesized using SuperScript III with a 2:1 mix of oligo-dT and random hexamers. A synthetic immune receptor repertoire was used to measure amplification bias, and any remaining bias was corrected computationally. The original pipeline was this. Raw reads were preprocessed for error removal, and CDR3 was defined according to IMGT conventions as running from the conserved cysteine to phenylalanine. To get clonality, Shannon entropy was normalized by log2 of the number of productive unique TCRs and the result was subtracted from 1. Whether each scalp clone was CD4 or CD8 was inferred by checking scalp TCRbeta sequences against the CD4 and CD8 repertoires from sorted blood. Drawn from immuneACCESS, this table holds only the in-frame rearrangements with V and J called that TCRdb kept. Clones are partly lost; checked studies trace under half to an unresolved V gene and leave the rest unexplained. Clone size and the V and J calls come from that table; the DNA yielded D and trimming. For this sample the table gives 100,000 to 150,000 clones, of which 58% were detected only once. Approximately 29% of the sample rests with the top ten.

The time point label, as the study defines it: approximately 4 weeks on oral tofacitinib. Taken with the paper, the label for treatment or condition translates to: oral pan-JAK inhibitor, 5-10 mg twice daily. Lesional scalp punch biopsies and peripheral blood were obtained from alopecia areata patients. PBMCs were separated by density centrifugation and stained for CD3, CD4 and CD8, after which CD4+ and CD8+ T cells were sorted on a FACSAria. From the germline V gene, CDR1 is SQVTM and CDR2 is ANQGSEA. From its cysteine to its phenylalanine, the CDR3 spans 15 amino acids. The sequence is cut down to CDR3 DNA, 45 bases in frame from base 1. The germline ends are 11 bases apart after V is trimmed by 0 bases and J by 0 bases.

This sequence was found in a human donor with alopecia areata. The chain is made from TRBV29-1 and TRBJ1-1; the D gene lacks a confident call. The sample consisted of CD8+ T cells sorted from blood, taken at week 4, from a patient treated with tofacitinib. This receptor carries the CDR3 CSVEEYRPMNTEAFF. The nucleotide sequence reads as follows: TGCAGCGTTGAAGAATATAGACCGATGAACACTGAAGCTTTCTTT.